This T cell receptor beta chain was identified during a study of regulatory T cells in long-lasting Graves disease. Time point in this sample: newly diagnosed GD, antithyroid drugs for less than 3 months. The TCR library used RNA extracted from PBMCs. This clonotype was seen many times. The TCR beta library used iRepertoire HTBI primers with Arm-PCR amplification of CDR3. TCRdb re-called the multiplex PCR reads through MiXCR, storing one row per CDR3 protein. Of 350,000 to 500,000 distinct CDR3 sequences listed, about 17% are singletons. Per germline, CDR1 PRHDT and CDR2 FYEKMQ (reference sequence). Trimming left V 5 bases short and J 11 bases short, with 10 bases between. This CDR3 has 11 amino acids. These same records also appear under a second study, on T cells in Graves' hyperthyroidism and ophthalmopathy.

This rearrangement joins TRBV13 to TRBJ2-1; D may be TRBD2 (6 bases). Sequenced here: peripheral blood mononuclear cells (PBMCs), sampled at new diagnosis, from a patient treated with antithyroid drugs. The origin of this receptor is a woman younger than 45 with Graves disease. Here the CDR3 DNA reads TGTGCCAGCAGCGTGACTAGAAAGCAGTTCTTC. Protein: CASSVTRKQFF.